The following is a T cell receptor (beta chain) sequence with its context. Its specificity is not known. The sample comes from a study of shared clonotypes between healthy human individuals. General study points: The study found lower generation probabilities in non-shared clonotypes than in those shared by all four donors.

Original analysis: Filtering differed, since immunoSEQ gave only junction sequences and no quality scores. Repertoires were generated with immunoSEQ multiplex PCR, while TCRdb's copy carries only in-frame clones and drops some. V and J calls and clone size come straight from that table; D and trimming were deduced from the DNA. There are about 2.3 million clones in the sample; under 95% occur only once, and roughly 0.34% lies in the top ten. Germline values: CDR1 SGHVS, CDR2 FQNEAQ. The CDR3 is made up of 15 amino acids. With V trimmed by 5 bases and J by 8 bases, 14 bases remained unmatched. The clonotype originates from a man younger than 30 in good health. Some clones in this sample may be carry-over from other donors' samples. The material sequenced was naive CD4+ T cells from PBMCs. The subset is: CD45RA+ positively selected. The chain combines TRBV7-8 with TRBJ1-2; 7 nucleotides match TRBD1. The CDR3 DNA reads TGTGCCAGCAGCACAGAGGGCAGGGGGTCGGCCGGCTACACCTTC. Translating gives CASSTEGRGSAGYTF.